This T cell receptor (beta chain) was identified in a study of cytomegalovirus exposure and HLA in healthy donors. General observations from the study: For most subjects, TCR beta sequences were reported to predict HLA-A and HLA-B alleles with accuracy. Among TCR beta chains, those listed as cytomegalovirus-associated numbered 164. Later analysis identified a missense DCLRE1C variant that was linked to TCR beta V- and J-gene trimming.

With regard to this clone: What it binds is unknown.

13 Jbeta primers and 60 Vbeta primers were used for the PCR. Clones were sequenced by immunoSEQ multiplex PCR, and TCRdb holds only the in-frame ones, with some missing. The table lists 120,000 or so clones, 82% of them singletons. The V gene end was trimmed by 7 bases and the J gene end by 7 bases; junction bases not matched to a gene: 14. CDR1 and CDR2 (germline): SGHTA, FQGNSA. This CDR3 contains 16 residues. V and J are TRBV7-2 and TRBJ2-1; 9 nucleotides align to TRBD2. Material: PBMCs. The sequence was obtained from a woman between 18 and 29 years old in good health and CMV-seronegative. The CDR3 reads CASIPAGPGLANEQFF. The CDR3 DNA reads as TGTGCCAGCATTCCCGCAGGTCCGGGACTAGCAAATGAGCAGTTCTTC.